The 12 T cell receptor beta chains below were found in one sample sequenced in a study of blood T cell repertoires in COVID-19. The assay was immunoSEQ multiplex PCR, and TCRdb's table has in-frame clones only and misses some. The data contain about 140,000 clones, more than 75% of them singletons. Material: peripheral blood. All receptors come from an elderly man with acute or convalescent COVID-19.

This rearrangement joins TRBV28 to TRBJ1-1; 9 positions match TRBD1. V shed 4 bases, J shed 8 bases, and the junction held 8 bases outside the gene matches. Germline assignment: CDR1 MDHEN and CDR2 SYDVKM. The CDR3 is made up of 14 amino acids. CDR3 sequence reads: CASSSGQGLSEAFF. In DNA form, the CDR3 reads TGTGCCAGCAGTTCGGGACAGGGTCTTTCCGAAGCTTTCTTT.

The CDR3 protein is CASSPGQGIGQPQHF. DNA of the CDR3: TGTGCCAGCAGCCCCGGACAGGGGATAGGTCAGCCCCAGCATTTT. V gene TRBV6-4 combines with J gene TRBJ1-5; 9 bases are a match to TRBD1. The J segment lost 6 bases and the V segment lost 6 bases, leaving 9 bases of the junction unmatched. CDR3 size: 15 residues. The germline V gene encodes CDR1 MRHNA and CDR2 SNTAGT.

The table lists this clone with a few counts. The chain is built from TRBV7-2 and TRBJ1-3, with TRBD1 as a possible D gene (5 bases). Germline CDR1 and CDR2: SGHTA and FQGNSA. This CDR3 contains 16 residues. V was clipped by 3 bases and J by 0 bases, with 12 bases between them. CDR3 nucleotides: TGTGCCAGCAGCTTTGACAGCCGTTACTCTGGAAACACCATATATTTT. This codes for CASSFDSRYSGNTIYF.

This rearrangement joins TRBV7-9 to TRBJ2-3, with 7 positions matching TRBD2. The CDR3 is made up of 15 amino acids. Germline trimming cut 2 bases from V and 1 base from J; bases unmatched to any gene: 3. The germline V gene encodes CDR1 SEHNR and CDR2 FQNEAQ (reference sequence). The CDR3 nucleotides are TGTGCCAGCAGCTTAAAGGCGGGGGGCACAGATACGCAGTATTTT. It yields the protein CASSLKAGGTDTQYF.

This chain connects TRBV6-2 or TRBV6-3 to TRBJ1-6; tentative D call: TRBD1 (6 bases). The CDR3 length is 15 residues. The germline gives CDR1 MNHEY, CDR2 SVGEGT. Deletions cut 2 bases from V and 4 bases from J, with 9 bases between. The CDR3 spells CASSYMGAYNSPLHF. The CDR3 bases are TGTGCCAGCAGTTACATGGGGGCTTATAATTCACCCCTCCACTTT.

This clone was detected only a few times. The V gene is TRBV4-1, the J gene TRBJ2-5; D is unresolved. Trimming shortened V by 1 base and J by 4 bases, and 10 bases separated the two germline ends. The CDR3 has 14 residues. The germline gives CDR1 MGHRA, CDR2 YSYEKL. CDR3 nucleotides: TGCGCCAGCAGCCAAGGAGGATCGTTAGAGACCCAGTACTTC. Translation gives CASSQGGSLETQYF.

The chain recombines TRBV6-2 or TRBV6-3 with TRBJ2-2; D is uncertain. V dropped 4 bases and J dropped 5 bases, with 8 bases sitting between them. Per the germline V gene, CDR1 is MNHEY and CDR2 is SVGEGT. The CDR3 covers 13 residues. CDR3 residues: CASSFLRTGELFF. The CDR3 coding sequence is TGTGCCAGCAGTTTCTTACGGACCGGGGAGCTGTTTTTT.

This chain uses TRBV5-1 with TRBJ2-3; 7 bases are shared with TRBD1. Trimming took 6 bases from V and 2 from J; bases not matched to a gene: 6. This CDR3 comprises 14 residues. Germline-derived CDR1 and CDR2 are SGHRS and YFSETQ. CDR3 sequence: CASTEGALTDTQYF. CDR3 DNA sequence: TGCGCCAGCACCGAGGGGGCTCTCACAGATACGCAGTATTTT.

In its sample, this clone was seen a few times. V is TRBV6-5 and J is TRBJ2-1; D ambiguous. The CDR3 runs 12 residues. The V end was cut by 5 bases, the J end by 4 bases, with 6 bases between. CDR1 and CDR2 from the germline V gene are MNHEY and SVGAGI. CDR3 region: CASSRPYNEQFF. The CDR3, as DNA: TGTGCCAGCAGTCGTCCTTACAATGAGCAGTTCTTC.

This clone has a handful of counts. The CDR3 here is CASSPSRALSGNTIYF. The CDR3 DNA reads as TGCGCCAGCAGCCCCAGCAGGGCCCTCTCTGGAAACACCATATATTTT. The chain combines TRBV4-1 with TRBJ1-3, with D tentatively TRBD1 (5 bases). Germline lookup yields CDR1 MGHRA and CDR2 YSYEKL. CDR3 length: 16 residues. The V end was cut by 4 bases, the J end by 0 bases, with 13 bases between.

V is TRBV19 and J is TRBJ1-5; D uncertain. Trimming took off 3 bases at V and 5 bases at J, with 11 bases between the two ends. This CDR3 region has 14 residues. The germline gives CDR1 LNHDA, CDR2 SQIVND (reference sequence). The CDR3 region is CASSMRFGDQPQHF. The CDR3 nucleotides read TGTGCCAGTAGTATGCGCTTCGGGGATCAGCCCCAGCATTTT.

This clone has just a few counts. The V gene is TRBV6-4, the J gene TRBJ2-7, with D unresolved. The germline V gene has CDR1 MRHNA and CDR2 SNTAGT. The CDR3 covers 11 residues. V was cut by 8 bases and J by 1 base, with 6 bases left in between. The CDR3 bases are TGTGCCAGCCCCCTTTCCTACGAGCAGTACTTC. Its translation is CASPLSYEQYF.